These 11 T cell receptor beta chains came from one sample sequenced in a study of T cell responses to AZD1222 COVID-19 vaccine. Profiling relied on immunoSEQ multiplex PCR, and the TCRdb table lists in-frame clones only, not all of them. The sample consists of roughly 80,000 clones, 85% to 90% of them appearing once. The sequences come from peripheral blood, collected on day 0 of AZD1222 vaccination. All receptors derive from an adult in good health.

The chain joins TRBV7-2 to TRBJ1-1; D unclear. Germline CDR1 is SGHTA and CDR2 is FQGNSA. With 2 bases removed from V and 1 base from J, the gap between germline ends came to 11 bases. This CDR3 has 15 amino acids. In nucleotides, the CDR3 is TGTGCCAGCAGCTTATTAGGAGTACAGAACACTGAAGCTTTCTTT. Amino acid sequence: CASSLLGVQNTEAFF.

The CDR3: CASSVGSSYEQYF. DNA of the CDR3: TGTGCCAGTAGTGTGGGTAGCTCCTACGAGCAGTACTTC. The chain links TRBV19 to TRBJ2-7; D not resolved. Germline-derived CDR1 and CDR2 are LNHDA and SQIVND (reference sequence). The CDR3 runs 13 residues. The V gene lost 5 bases and the J gene lost 0 bases, with 8 bases spanning the gap.

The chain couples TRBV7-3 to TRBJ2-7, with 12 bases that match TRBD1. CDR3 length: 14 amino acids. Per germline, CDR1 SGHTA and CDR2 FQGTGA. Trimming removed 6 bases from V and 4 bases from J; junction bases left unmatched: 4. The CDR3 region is CASSRDRGPYEQYF. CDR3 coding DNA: TGTGCCAGCAGTAGGGACAGGGGGCCGTACGAGCAGTACTTC.

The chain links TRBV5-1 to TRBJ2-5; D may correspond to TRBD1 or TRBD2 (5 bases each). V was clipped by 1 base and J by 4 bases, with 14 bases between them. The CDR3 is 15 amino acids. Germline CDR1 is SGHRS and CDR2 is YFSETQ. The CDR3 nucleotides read TGCGCCAGCAGCTTGAGCCCGGGAAGGGGAGAGACCCAGTACTTC. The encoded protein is CASSLSPGRGETQYF.

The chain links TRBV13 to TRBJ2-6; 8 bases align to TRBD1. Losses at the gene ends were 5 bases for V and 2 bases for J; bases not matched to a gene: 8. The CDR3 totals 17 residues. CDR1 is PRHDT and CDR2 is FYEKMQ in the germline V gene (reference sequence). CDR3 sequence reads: CASSKGQGSAGANVLTF. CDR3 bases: TGTGCCAGCAGCAAAGGACAGGGAAGTGCTGGGGCCAACGTCCTGACTTTC.

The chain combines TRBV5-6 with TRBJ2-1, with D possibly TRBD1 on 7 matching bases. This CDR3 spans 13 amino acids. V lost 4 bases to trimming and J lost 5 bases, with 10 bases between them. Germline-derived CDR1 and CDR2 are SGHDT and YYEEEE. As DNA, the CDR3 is TGTGCCAGCAGCGCGGGGACAGACAATGAGCAGTTCTTC. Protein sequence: CASSAGTDNEQFF.

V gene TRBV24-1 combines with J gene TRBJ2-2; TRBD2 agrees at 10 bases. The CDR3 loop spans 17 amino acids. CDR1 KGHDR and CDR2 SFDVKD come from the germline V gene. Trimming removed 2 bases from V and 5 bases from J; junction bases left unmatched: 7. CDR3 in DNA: TGTGCCACCAGTGATTCGCTAGCGGGGGTTGTAACCGGGGAGCTGTTTTTT. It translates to CATSDSLAGVVTGELFF.

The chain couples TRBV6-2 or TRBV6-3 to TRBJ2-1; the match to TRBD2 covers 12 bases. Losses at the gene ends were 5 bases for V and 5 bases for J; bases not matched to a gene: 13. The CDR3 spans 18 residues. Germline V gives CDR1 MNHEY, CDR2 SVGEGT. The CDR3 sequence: CASSQRTSGDPWDNEQFF. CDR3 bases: TGTGCCAGCAGTCAACGGACTAGCGGGGACCCTTGGGACAATGAGCAGTTCTTC.

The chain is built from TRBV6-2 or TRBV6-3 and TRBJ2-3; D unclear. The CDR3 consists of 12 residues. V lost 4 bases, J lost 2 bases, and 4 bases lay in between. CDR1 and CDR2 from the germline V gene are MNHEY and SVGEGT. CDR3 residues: CASSFHTDTQYF. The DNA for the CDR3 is TGTGCCAGCAGTTTTCACACAGATACGCAGTATTTT.

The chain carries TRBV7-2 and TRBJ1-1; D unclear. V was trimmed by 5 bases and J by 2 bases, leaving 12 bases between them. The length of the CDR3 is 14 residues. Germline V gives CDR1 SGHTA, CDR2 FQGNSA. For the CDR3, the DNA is TGTGCCAGCAGCCCGAGACGGGGTAACACTGAAGCTTTCTTT. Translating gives CASSPRRGNTEAFF.

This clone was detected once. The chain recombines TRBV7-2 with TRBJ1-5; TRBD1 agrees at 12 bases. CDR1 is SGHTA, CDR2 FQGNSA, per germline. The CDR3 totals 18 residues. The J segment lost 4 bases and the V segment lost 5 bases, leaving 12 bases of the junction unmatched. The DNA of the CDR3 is TGTGCCAGCAGCCCGGGACAGGGGGCCGGTACCCTTAATCAGCCCCAGCATTTT. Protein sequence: CASSPGQGAGTLNQPQHF.